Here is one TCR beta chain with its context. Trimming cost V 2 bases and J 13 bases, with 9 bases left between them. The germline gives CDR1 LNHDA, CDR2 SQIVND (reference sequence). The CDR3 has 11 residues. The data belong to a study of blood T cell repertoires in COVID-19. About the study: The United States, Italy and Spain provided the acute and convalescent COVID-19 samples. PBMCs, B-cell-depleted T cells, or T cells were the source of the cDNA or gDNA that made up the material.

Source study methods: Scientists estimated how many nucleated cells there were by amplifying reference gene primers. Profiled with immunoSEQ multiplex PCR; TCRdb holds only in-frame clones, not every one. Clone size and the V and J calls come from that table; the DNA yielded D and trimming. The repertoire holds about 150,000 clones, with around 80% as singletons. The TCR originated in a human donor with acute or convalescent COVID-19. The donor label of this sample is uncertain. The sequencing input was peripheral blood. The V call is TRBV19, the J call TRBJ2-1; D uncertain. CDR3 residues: CASSISGPQFF. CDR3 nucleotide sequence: TGTGCCAGTAGTATATCGGGTCCTCAGTTCTTC.